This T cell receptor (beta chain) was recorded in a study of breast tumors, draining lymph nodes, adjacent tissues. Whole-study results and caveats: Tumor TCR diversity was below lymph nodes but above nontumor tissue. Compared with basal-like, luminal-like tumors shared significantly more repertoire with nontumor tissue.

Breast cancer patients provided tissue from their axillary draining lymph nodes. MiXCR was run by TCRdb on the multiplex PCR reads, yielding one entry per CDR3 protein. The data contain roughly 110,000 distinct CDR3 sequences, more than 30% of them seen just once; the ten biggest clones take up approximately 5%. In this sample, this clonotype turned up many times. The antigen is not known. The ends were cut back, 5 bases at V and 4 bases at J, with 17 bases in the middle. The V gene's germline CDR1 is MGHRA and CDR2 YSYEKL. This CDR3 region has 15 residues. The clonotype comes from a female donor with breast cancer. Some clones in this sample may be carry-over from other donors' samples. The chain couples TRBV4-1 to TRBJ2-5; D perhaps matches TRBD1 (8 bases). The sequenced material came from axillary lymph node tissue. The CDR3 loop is CASSFTGGGRETQYF. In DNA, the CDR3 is TGCGCCAGCAGCTTTACAGGGGGAGGGAGAGAGACCCAGTACTTC.